A single sample gave rise to the 30 T cell receptor beta chains below, sequenced in a study of blood T cells in healthy people across ages. Through a sample-barcoded 5' primer and a J-beta primer mix, a second PCR was run for roughly 6 to 12 cycles. TCRdb independently ran MiXCR on the 5' RACE reads; one entry per CDR3 protein. The sample yields some 1,500,000 distinct CDR3 sequences, 42% seen once. Sequencing used blood. The receptor set was obtained from a woman under 30 in good health.

The sample holds a few counts of this clonotype. The rearrangement links TRBV4-1 to TRBJ1-2; perhaps TRBD1 as D (6 bases). Trimming left V 1 base short and J 4 bases short, with 22 bases between. Germline CDR1 and CDR2: MGHRA and YSYEKL. This CDR3 region has 18 residues. CDR3: CASSQGGQLFPSLYGYTF. The DNA of the CDR3 is TGCGCCAGCAGCCAAGGAGGACAGCTTTTCCCCTCACTCTATGGCTACACCTTC.

This clonotype came up once. The chain carries TRBV4-2 and TRBJ2-6; D remains unclear. Germline lookup yields CDR1 LGHNA and CDR2 YNFKEQ. CDR3 length: 17 residues. V lost 0 bases, J lost 0 bases, and 9 bases lay in between. CDR3 coding DNA: TGTGCCAGCAGCCAAGAGGTGGGCCTCTCTGGGGCCAACGTCCTGACTTTC. As protein: CASSQEVGLSGANVLTF.

The rearrangement uses TRBV6-5 and TRBJ2-7; 8 bases are a match to TRBD2. The V gene end was trimmed by 6 bases and the J gene end by 7 bases; junction bases not matched to a gene: 17. In germline, CDR1 is MNHEY, CDR2 SVGAGI. This CDR3 comprises 16 residues. The CDR3 loop reads CASSPVAGGALDEQYF. CDR3 coding DNA: TGTGCCAGCAGCCCCGTGGCGGGAGGAGCTTTGGATGAGCAGTACTTC.

The chain carries TRBV29-1 and TRBJ2-1; 7 nucleotides match TRBD2. This CDR3 comprises 16 residues. The ends lost 4 bases at V and 8 bases at J; junction bases unmatched: 17. Germline CDR1 is SQVTM and CDR2 is ANQGSEA. CDR3 sequence: CSVAPPSGAFWDEQFF. Here the CDR3 DNA reads TGCAGCGTTGCACCCCCCAGCGGGGCCTTTTGGGATGAGCAGTTCTTC.

This clonotype has just a few counts. An end of the junction does not agree with germline; a read error may underlie this. V gene TRBV7-7 combines with J gene TRBJ1-5; D possibly corresponds to TRBD1 (6 bases). Germline values: CDR1 SSHAT, CDR2 FNYEAQ (reference sequence). The CDR3 is 18 residues long. The CDR3 region has the DNA TGTGCTAGCAGCTTAGGGGGGCGACAACTAATAACTAATCAGCCCCAGCATTTT. Its translation is CASSLGGRQLITNQPQHF. Using reference TRBV7-7 and TRBJ1-5 for the parts outside the CDR3, the full variable domain is GAGVSQSPRYKVTKRGQDVTLRCDPISSHATLYWYQQALGQGPEFLTYFNYEAQPDKSGLPSDRFSAERPEGSISTLTIQRTEQRDSAMYRCASSLGGRQLITNQPQHFGDGTRLSIL.

The chain combines TRBV7-2 with TRBJ2-3; no clear D gene. The CDR3 spans 14 residues. V was trimmed by 4 bases and J by 2 bases, leaving 10 bases between them. Germline lookup yields CDR1 SGHTA and CDR2 FQGNSA. CDR3 in amino acids: CASSSFSATDTQYF. DNA for the CDR3: TGTGCCAGCAGCTCCTTTTCGGCCACAGATACGCAGTATTTT. Together with reference TRBV7-2 and TRBJ2-3, the CDR3 gives the full variable domain: GAGVSQSPSNKVTEKGKDVELRCDPISGHTALYWYRQSLGQGLEFLIYFQGNSAPDKSGLPSDRFSAERTGGSVSTLTIQRTQQEDSAVYLCASSSFSATDTQYFGPGTRLTVL.

V is TRBV7-2 and J is TRBJ1-2; tentative D call: TRBD1 (5 bases). This CDR3 is 15 amino acids long. V lost 5 bases to trimming and J lost 8 bases, with 21 bases between them. Germline CDR1 and CDR2: SGHTA and FQGNSA. In DNA, the CDR3 is TGTGCCAGCAGCACGGGATCACTCTCAGGGAGCGGCTACACCTTC. Its protein product is CASSTGSLSGSGYTF. Combining the CDR3 with reference TRBV7-2 and TRBJ1-2 gives the whole variable domain GAGVSQSPSNKVTEKGKDVELRCDPISGHTALYWYRQSLGQGLEFLIYFQGNSAPDKSGLPSDRFSAERTGGSVSTLTIQRTQQEDSAVYLCASSTGSLSGSGYTFGSGTRLTVV.

This clonotype was detected only a few times. The chain recombines TRBV2 with TRBJ1-2; D possibly corresponds to TRBD1 (6 bases). The V end lost 2 bases, the J end lost 4 bases, and 14 bases lay between the germline ends. Germline values: CDR1 SNHLY, CDR2 FYNNEI. The CDR3 runs 15 residues. The CDR3 region is CASSETRTVAYGYTF. DNA for the CDR3: TGTGCCAGCAGTGAAACCCGGACAGTAGCCTATGGCTACACCTTC.

The chain carries TRBV4-1 and TRBJ2-2; TRBD1 might be the D (5 bases). Germline V gene sequence: CDR1 MGHRA, CDR2 YSYEKL. There are 17 residues in the CDR3. The V and J ends lost 1 base and 1 base respectively, with 13 bases between them. CDR3 in DNA: TGCGCCAGCAGCCAAGTATTCGTTACAGGGAACACCGGGGAGCTGTTTTTT. Protein: CASSQVFVTGNTGELFF.

The chain uses TRBV27 and TRBJ2-5; D ambiguous. Trimming took off 5 bases at V and 7 bases at J, with 17 bases between the two ends. This CDR3 contains 14 residues. The germline CDR1 and CDR2 sequences are MNHEY and SMNVEV (reference sequence). The chain's CDR3 is CASSVEPALGTQYF. The CDR3 DNA follows: TGTGCCAGCAGTGTGGAGCCAGCGTTGGGGACCCAGTACTTC.

V gene TRBV9 combines with J gene TRBJ2-1; tentatively, D is TRBD2 (6 bases). CDR1 and CDR2 (germline): SGDLS, YYNGEE. V was trimmed by 4 bases and J by 7 bases, leaving 15 bases between them. The CDR3 runs 14 residues. The CDR3 is CASSPRDFQNEQFF. The CDR3 DNA sequence: TGTGCCAGCAGCCCTCGGGACTTCCAGAATGAGCAGTTCTTC.

The genes are TRBV6-2 or TRBV6-3 and TRBJ2-1; TRBD1 aligns across 12 bases. The CDR3 spans 13 residues. Germline CDR1 MNHEY, CDR2 SVGEGT. V was clipped by 6 bases and J by 10 bases; unmatched bases: 4. CDR3 sequence: CASRSGTGGEQFF. Here the CDR3 DNA reads TGTGCCAGCAGGTCCGGGACAGGGGGCGAGCAGTTCTTC.

V is TRBV29-1 and J is TRBJ2-1, with 12 bases that match TRBD1. This CDR3 region has 13 residues. The J segment lost 9 bases and the V segment lost 5 bases, leaving 5 bases of the junction unmatched. CDR1 is SQVTM, CDR2 ANQGSEA, per germline. Here the CDR3 reads CSVNPGQGAEQFF. The CDR3 DNA reads as TGCAGCGTTAATCCGGGACAGGGGGCTGAGCAGTTCTTC.

This chain links TRBV28 with TRBJ2-3, with 13 bases aligning to TRBD2. Per the germline V gene, CDR1 is MDHEN and CDR2 is SYDVKM. The CDR3 covers 18 residues. J was trimmed by 2 bases and V by 2 bases; bases with no gene match: 7. The CDR3, as DNA: TGTGCCAGCAGTTTACTCCGGACTAGCGGGAGCTTCACAGATACGCAGTATTTT. It is translated as CASSLLRTSGSFTDTQYF.

This clonotype was picked up many times. The genes are TRBV12-3 or TRBV12-4 and TRBJ1-2; unclear D gene. The CDR3 loop spans 15 amino acids. The ends were cut back, 2 bases at V and 4 bases at J, with 14 bases in the middle. The CDR3 loop is CASSLLGAWGYGYTF. CDR3 in DNA: TGTGCCAGCAGTTTACTGGGAGCCTGGGGCTATGGCTACACCTTC.

The V gene is TRBV6-6, the J gene TRBJ2-1, with 9 bases fitting TRBD2. Unmatched junction bases numbered 10, after V lost 4 bases and J lost 6 bases. Per germline, CDR1 MNHNY and CDR2 SVGAGI (reference sequence). The CDR3 is 16 amino acids. Here the CDR3 reads CASSSIYSGRGNEQFF. In DNA form, the CDR3 reads TGTGCCAGCAGTTCCATTTATAGCGGGAGAGGCAATGAGCAGTTCTTC.

The chain has TRBV6-6 and TRBJ1-2, with a tentative D call TRBD1 (5 bases). Trimming took 6 bases from V and 6 from J, leaving 11 bases between them. The CDR3 runs 12 residues. Per the germline V gene, CDR1 is MNHNY and CDR2 is SVGAGI (reference sequence). In DNA, the CDR3 is TGTGCCAGCAGCCTTCCCAGGGATGGCTACACCTTC. This codes for CASSLPRDGYTF.

This sequence joins TRBV29-1 and TRBJ1-2; TRBD1 matches at 7 bases. The germline V gene encodes CDR1 SQVTM and CDR2 ANQGSEA. The CDR3 extends over 12 amino acids. V gave up 4 bases and J gave up 10 bases; unmatched junction bases: 9. This CDR3 is CSVGQGNPDYTF. In nucleotides, the CDR3 is TGCAGCGTTGGACAGGGAAACCCGGACTACACCTTC. The variable domain in full, completed from reference TRBV29-1 and TRBJ1-2, reads SAVISQKPSRDICQRGTSLTIQCQVDSQVTMMFWYRQQPGQSLTLIATANQGSEATYESGFVIDKFPISRPNLTFSTLTVSNMSPEDSSIYLCSVGQGNPDYTFGSGTRLTVV.

The rearrangement links TRBV5-4 to TRBJ2-3; the D is unclear. Germline lookup yields CDR1 SGHNT and CDR2 YYREEE (reference sequence). CDR3 size: 13 residues. V lost 3 bases and J 6 bases, leaving 11 bases between the germline ends. CDR3 protein: CASSWESIDTQYF. Written as DNA, the CDR3 is TGTGCCAGCAGCTGGGAATCGATTGATACGCAGTATTTT. The full variable domain, completed using reference TRBV5-4 and TRBJ2-3, is ETGVTQSPTHLIKTRGQQVTLRCSSQSGHNTVSWYQQALGQGPQFIFQYYREEENGRGNFPPRFSGLQFPNYSSELNVNALELDDSALYLCASSWESIDTQYFGPGTRLTVL.

This clonotype was counted once. At one boundary the junction diverges from the germline segment, which might be a read error. CDR3 loop: CAGSKAFLPPHF. CDR3 DNA sequence: TGTGCCGGGAGTAAAGCTTTTTTGCCCCCCCACTTT. The chain is built from TRBV30 and TRBJ1-6; no firm D call. Germline CDR1 is GTSNPN and CDR2 is SVGIG (reference sequence). The CDR3 runs to 12 residues.

The rearrangement uses TRBV29-1 and TRBJ1-2, with 8 bases aligning to TRBD1. The germline gives CDR1 SQVTM, CDR2 ANQGSEA. The J segment lost 8 bases and the V segment lost 6 bases, leaving 11 bases of the junction unmatched. CDR3 length: 13 amino acids. CDR3: CSVPRTGRRGYTF. DNA of the CDR3: TGCAGCGTCCCAAGGACAGGGCGGAGGGGCTACACCTTC.

This clonotype appeared a few times. The rearrangement links TRBV20-1 to TRBJ2-1, with TRBD1 matching over 12 bases. The V segment lost 0 bases and the J segment 15 bases; nucleotides outside the gene matches: 12. Germline V gene sequence: CDR1 DFQATT, CDR2 SNEGSKA (reference sequence). This CDR3 is 15 amino acids long. This CDR3 reads CSARDNRGQGANWFF. The DNA for the CDR3 is TGCAGTGCTAGAGATAACAGGGGACAGGGGGCGAACTGGTTCTTC.

This clonotype came up a few times. The chain uses TRBV29-1 and TRBJ2-7; tentative D call: TRBD2 (6 bases). V was shortened by 2 bases and J by 5 bases, with 19 bases between the two germline ends. Per the germline V gene, CDR1 is SQVTM and CDR2 is ANQGSEA. The CDR3 runs to 15 residues. In DNA form, the CDR3 reads TGCAGCGTTGAAAGGGCGCGGGGACTCGTGCACGAGCAGTACTTC. Its translation: CSVERARGLVHEQYF.

This clonotype was seen many times. The chain is built from TRBV12-3 or TRBV12-4 and TRBJ2-7, with D unresolved. CDR3 length equals 12 residues. Between the trimmed V and J ends, which lost 2 bases and 3 bases, there was a span of 5 bases. CDR3: CASSLRVYEQYF. CDR3 sequence (DNA): TGTGCCAGCAGTTTAAGGGTCTACGAGCAGTACTTC.

The chain links TRBV20-1 to TRBJ2-1, with TRBD2 identical over 8 bases. Germline V CDR1 and CDR2: DFQATT, SNEGSKA (reference sequence). The CDR3 runs 16 residues. V trimming: 0 bases; J trimming: 4 bases; junction bases outside the gene matches: 8. CDR3 protein: CSARDPLAVRYNEQFF. CDR3 bases: TGCAGTGCTAGAGATCCACTAGCGGTTAGATACAATGAGCAGTTCTTC.

The chain uses TRBV29-1 and TRBJ2-2; D unresolved. Trimming removed 1 base from V and 6 bases from J, with 15 bases in between. CDR1 is SQVTM, CDR2 ANQGSEA, per germline. The CDR3 length is 15 residues. As DNA, the CDR3 is TGCAGCGTTGAAGTTATGGACGGATGGGCCGGGGAGCTGTTTTTT. Translation: CSVEVMDGWAGELFF.

This clonotype was found once. The V and J genes are TRBV2 and TRBJ2-7, with TRBD1 identical over 7 bases. V trimming: 0 bases; J trimming: 3 bases; junction bases outside the gene matches: 5. Looked up from germline, CDR1 is SNHLY and CDR2 is FYNNEI. The CDR3 is 15 residues long. DNA of the CDR3: TGTGCCAGCAGTGAAGCGCTTTGGGACAGCTACGAGCAGTACTTC. This translates into CASSEALWDSYEQYF.

The chain uses TRBV28 and TRBJ2-6; D gene unclear. CDR3 length: 16 amino acids. Trimming left V 9 bases short and J 1 base short, with 16 bases between. CDR1 MDHEN and CDR2 SYDVKM come from the germline V gene. CDR3 coding DNA: TGTGCCAGTTTATGGGCCGCAACATCTGGGGCCAACGTCCTGACTTTC. Protein product: CASLWAATSGANVLTF.

This chain connects TRBV6-5 to TRBJ2-3; 7 bases are shared with TRBD1. The trim removed 6 bases at V and 6 bases at J, leaving 9 bases unmatched. Germline V gene lookup returns CDR1 MNHEY and CDR2 SVGAGI. This CDR3 is built from 14 residues. The CDR3 loop reads CASRLTGVKDTQYF. For the CDR3, the DNA is TGTGCCAGCAGGCTAACAGGGGTCAAGGATACGCAGTATTTT.

The CDR3 DNA reads as TGTGCCAGCAGTTACAGGGGGTCAGTTCAGCCCCAGCATTTT. Protein product: CASSYRGSVQPQHF. The genes are TRBV6-2 or TRBV6-3 and TRBJ1-5; D possibly corresponds to TRBD1 (6 bases). Trimming took off 2 bases at V and 6 bases at J, with 11 bases between the two ends. The CDR3 is 14 residues long. CDR1 and CDR2 from the germline V gene are MNHEY and SVGEGT.